This T cell receptor (beta chain) came from a study of shared clonotypes between healthy human individuals. Trimming at V came to 8 bases and at J to 0 bases, leaving 8 bases not matched to a gene. This CDR3 comprises 15 residues. Germline lookup yields CDR1 SGDLS and CDR2 YYNGEE. This table comes from immunoSEQ multiplex PCR, and its TCRdb copy is limited to in-frame clones, with some not included. The sample has 1.4 million to 1.5 million clones; roughly 96% are singletons. The chain recombines TRBV9 with TRBJ1-2; 9 bases agree with TRBD1. The source is a man aged 30 to 45 in good health. Input material: naive CD4+ T cells sorted from blood. Documented subset: CD45RA+ positively selected. CDR3 coding DNA: TGTGCCAGGACAGGGGGAACCGTAGCTAACTATGGCTACACCTTC. This sequence encodes CARTGGTVANYGYTF.